This TCR beta chain derives from a study of OX40 agonist ivuxolimab in advanced cancers. As for the study in general: People who had prior anti-PD-1, anti-PD-L1 or anti-CTLA-4 therapy could take part, and roughly 40% had some.

Sequencing used immunoSEQ multiplex PCR; TCRdb keeps in-frame clones, though not all of them. The sample contains 65,000 to 95,000 clones, approximately 89% of which appear only once. The CDR3 spans 15 residues. Germline CDR1 reads SGHRS; CDR2 reads YFSETQ. The V end lost 0 bases, the J end lost 4 bases, and 12 bases lay between the germline ends. The sample here was CD4+ or CD8+ T cells sorted from blood, taken in a trial of the OX40 agonist ivuxolimab. This receptor was identified in an adult with an advanced solid tumor such as melanoma, head and neck, liver or kidney cancer. The genes are TRBV5-1 and TRBJ2-3; maybe TRBD2 (5 bases). The CDR3 loop reads CASSLVVGVADTQYF. In DNA form, the CDR3 reads TGCGCCAGCAGCTTGGTTGTGGGAGTCGCAGATACGCAGTATTTT. Full variable domain (outside the CDR3, taken from reference TRBV5-1 and TRBJ2-3): KAGVTQTPRYLIKTRGQQVTLSCSPISGHRSVSWYQQTPGQGLQFLFEYFSETQRNKGNFPGRFSGRQFSNSRSEMNVSTLELGDSALYLCASSLVVGVADTQYFGPGTRLTVL.